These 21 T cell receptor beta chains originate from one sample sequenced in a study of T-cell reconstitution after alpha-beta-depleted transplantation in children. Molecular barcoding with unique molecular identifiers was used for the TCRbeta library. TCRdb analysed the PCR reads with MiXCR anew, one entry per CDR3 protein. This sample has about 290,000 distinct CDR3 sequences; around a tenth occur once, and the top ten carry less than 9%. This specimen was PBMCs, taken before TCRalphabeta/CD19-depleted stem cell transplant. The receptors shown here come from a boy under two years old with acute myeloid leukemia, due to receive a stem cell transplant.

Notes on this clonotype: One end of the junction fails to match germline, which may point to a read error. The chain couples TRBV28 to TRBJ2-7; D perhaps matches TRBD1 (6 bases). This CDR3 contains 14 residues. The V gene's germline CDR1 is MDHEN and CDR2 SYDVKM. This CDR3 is CDSSLLGQAYEQYF. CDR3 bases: TGTGACAGCAGTTTATTGGGACAAGCTTACGAGCAGTACTTC.

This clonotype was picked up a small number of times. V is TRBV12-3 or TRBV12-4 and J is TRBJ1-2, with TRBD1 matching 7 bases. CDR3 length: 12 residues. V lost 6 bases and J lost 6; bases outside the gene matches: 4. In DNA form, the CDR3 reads TGTGCCAGCAGCTGGGACAGCCATGGCTACACCTTC. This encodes CASSWDSHGYTF.

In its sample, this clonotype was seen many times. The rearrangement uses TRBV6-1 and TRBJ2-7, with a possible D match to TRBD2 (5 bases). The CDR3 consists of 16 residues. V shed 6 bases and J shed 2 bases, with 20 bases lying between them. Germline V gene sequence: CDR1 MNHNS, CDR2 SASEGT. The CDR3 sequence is CASRATGFNPTYEQYF. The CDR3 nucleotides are TGTGCCAGCAGAGCCACGGGGTTCAACCCGACCTACGAGCAGTACTTC.

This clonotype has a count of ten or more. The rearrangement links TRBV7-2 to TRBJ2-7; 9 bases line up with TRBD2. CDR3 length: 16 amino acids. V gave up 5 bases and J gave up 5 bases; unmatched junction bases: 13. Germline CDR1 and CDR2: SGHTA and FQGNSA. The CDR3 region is CASSQVRLAGSHEQYF. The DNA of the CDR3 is TGTGCCAGCAGCCAAGTCAGGCTAGCGGGGTCTCACGAGCAGTACTTC.

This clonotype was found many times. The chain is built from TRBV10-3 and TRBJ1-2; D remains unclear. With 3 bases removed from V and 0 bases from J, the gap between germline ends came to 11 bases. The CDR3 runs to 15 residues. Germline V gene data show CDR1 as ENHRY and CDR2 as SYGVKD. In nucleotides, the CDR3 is TGTGCCATCAGTGACCCTGCATCTACTAACTATGGCTACACCTTC. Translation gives CAISDPASTNYGYTF.

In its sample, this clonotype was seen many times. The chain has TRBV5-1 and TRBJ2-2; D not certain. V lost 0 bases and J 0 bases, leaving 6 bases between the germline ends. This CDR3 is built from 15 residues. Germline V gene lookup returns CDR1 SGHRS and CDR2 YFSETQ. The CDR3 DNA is TGCGCCAGCAGCTTGGTGGAACCGAACACCGGGGAGCTGTTTTTT. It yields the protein CASSLVEPNTGELFF.

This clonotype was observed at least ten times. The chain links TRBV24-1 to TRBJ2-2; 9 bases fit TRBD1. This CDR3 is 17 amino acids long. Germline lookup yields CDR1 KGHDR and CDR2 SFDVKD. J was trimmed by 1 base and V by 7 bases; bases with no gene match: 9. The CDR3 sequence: CATSALTGGRNTGELFF. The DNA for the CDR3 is TGTGCCACCAGCGCTTTAACAGGGGGCCGGAACACCGGGGAGCTGTTTTTT.

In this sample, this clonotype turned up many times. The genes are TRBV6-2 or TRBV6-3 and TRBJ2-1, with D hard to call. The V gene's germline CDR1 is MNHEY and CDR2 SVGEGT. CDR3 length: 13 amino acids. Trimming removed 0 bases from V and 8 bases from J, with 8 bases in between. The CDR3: CASSYSTWDEQFF. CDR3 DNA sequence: TGTGCCAGCAGTTACTCAACTTGGGATGAGCAGTTCTTC.

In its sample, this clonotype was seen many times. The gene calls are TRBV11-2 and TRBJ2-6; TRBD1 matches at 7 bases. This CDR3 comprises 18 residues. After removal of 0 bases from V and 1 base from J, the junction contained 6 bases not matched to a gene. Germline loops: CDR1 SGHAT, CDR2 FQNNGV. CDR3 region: CASSLDPGQLSGANVLTF. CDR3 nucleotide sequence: TGTGCCAGCAGCTTAGATCCGGGACAGCTTTCTGGGGCCAACGTCCTGACTTTC.

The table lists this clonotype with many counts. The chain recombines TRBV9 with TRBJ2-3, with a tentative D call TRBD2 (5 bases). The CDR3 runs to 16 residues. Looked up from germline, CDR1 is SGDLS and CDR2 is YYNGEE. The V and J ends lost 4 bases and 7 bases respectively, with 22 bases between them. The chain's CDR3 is CASSPIWSGQRYTQYF. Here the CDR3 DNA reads TGTGCCAGCAGCCCCATCTGGAGCGGTCAACGGTATACGCAGTATTTT.

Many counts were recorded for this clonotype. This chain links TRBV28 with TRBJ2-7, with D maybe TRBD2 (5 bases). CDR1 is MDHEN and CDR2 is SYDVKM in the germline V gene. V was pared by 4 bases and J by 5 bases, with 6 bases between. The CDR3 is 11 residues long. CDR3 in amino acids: CASSWRNEQYF. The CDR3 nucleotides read TGTGCCAGCAGTTGGAGGAACGAGCAGTACTTC.

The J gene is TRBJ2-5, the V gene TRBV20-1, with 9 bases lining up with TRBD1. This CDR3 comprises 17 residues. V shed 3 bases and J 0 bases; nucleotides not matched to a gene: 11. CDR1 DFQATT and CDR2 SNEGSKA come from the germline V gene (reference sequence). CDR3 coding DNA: TGCAGTGCTAGGGGACAGGGTTCGTCCGTTTACCAAGAGACCCAGTACTTC. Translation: CSARGQGSSVYQETQYF.

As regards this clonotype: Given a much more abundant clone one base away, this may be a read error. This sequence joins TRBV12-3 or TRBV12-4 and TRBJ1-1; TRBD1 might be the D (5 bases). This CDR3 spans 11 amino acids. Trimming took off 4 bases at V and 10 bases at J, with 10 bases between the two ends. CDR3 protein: CASSYGGGAFF. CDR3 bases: TGTGCCAGCAGTTACGGGGGAGGAGCTTTCTTT.

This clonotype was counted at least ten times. CDR3 sequence: CASSPWEGGSYEQYF. DNA for the CDR3: TGTGCCAGCAGTCCTTGGGAAGGAGGGTCCTACGAGCAGTACTTC. The chain recombines TRBV12-3 or TRBV12-4 with TRBJ2-7; a weak D match, TRBD2 (6 bases). Trimming removed 5 bases from V and 1 base from J, with 15 bases in between. This CDR3 comprises 15 residues.

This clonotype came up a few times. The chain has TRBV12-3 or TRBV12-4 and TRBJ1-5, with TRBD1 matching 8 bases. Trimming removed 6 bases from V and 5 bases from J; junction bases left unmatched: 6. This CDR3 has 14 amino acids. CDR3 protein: CASSPDRVDQPQHF. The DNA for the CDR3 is TGTGCCAGCAGCCCGGACAGGGTAGATCAGCCCCAGCATTTT.

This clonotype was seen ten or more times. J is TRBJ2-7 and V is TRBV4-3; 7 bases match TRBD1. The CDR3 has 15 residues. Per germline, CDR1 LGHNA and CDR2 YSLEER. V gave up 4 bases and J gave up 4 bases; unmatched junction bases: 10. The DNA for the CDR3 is TGCGCCAGCAGCCTTGACAGGGTCGAGAAGTACGAGCAGTACTTC. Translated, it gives CASSLDRVEKYEQYF.

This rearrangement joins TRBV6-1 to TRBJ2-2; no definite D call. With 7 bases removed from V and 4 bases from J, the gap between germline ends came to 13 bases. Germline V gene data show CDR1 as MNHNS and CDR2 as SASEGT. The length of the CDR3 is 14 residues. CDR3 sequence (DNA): TGTGCCAGCACCCCCCGAGAATTCACCGGGGAGCTGTTTTTT. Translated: CASTPREFTGELFF.

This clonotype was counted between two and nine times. Here the CDR3 reads CASSWTGRTDTQYF. The CDR3 nucleotides read TGTGCCAGCAGTTGGACAGGGCGAACCGATACGCAGTATTTT. The J gene is TRBJ2-3, the V gene TRBV27, with 8 bases that match TRBD1. This CDR3 has 14 residues. The V gene's germline CDR1 is MNHEY and CDR2 SMNVEV (reference sequence). Germline trimming cut 4 bases from V and 6 bases from J; bases unmatched to any gene: 6.

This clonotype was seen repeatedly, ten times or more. The CDR3 here is CASSPEGKETQYF. As DNA, the CDR3 is TGTGCCAGCTCTCCCGAGGGTAAAGAGACCCAGTACTTC. The chain carries TRBV18 and TRBJ2-5, with a weak D call TRBD2 (5 bases). The germline V gene has CDR1 KGHSH and CDR2 LQKENI. The CDR3 consists of 13 residues. Trimming stripped 6 bases from V and 3 bases from J, with 11 bases between.

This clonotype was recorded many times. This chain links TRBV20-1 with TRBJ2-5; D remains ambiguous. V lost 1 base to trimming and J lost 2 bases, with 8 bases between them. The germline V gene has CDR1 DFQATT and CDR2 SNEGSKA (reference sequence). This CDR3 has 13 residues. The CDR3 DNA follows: TGCAGTGCTAGAGTGAACGGTCAAGAGACCCAGTACTTC. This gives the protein CSARVNGQETQYF.

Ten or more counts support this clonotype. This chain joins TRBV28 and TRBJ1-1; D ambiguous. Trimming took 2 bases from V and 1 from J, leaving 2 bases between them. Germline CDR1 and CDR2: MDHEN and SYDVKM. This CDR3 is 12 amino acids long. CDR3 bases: TGTGCCAGCAGTTTACCGAACACTGAAGCTTTCTTT. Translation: CASSLPNTEAFF.